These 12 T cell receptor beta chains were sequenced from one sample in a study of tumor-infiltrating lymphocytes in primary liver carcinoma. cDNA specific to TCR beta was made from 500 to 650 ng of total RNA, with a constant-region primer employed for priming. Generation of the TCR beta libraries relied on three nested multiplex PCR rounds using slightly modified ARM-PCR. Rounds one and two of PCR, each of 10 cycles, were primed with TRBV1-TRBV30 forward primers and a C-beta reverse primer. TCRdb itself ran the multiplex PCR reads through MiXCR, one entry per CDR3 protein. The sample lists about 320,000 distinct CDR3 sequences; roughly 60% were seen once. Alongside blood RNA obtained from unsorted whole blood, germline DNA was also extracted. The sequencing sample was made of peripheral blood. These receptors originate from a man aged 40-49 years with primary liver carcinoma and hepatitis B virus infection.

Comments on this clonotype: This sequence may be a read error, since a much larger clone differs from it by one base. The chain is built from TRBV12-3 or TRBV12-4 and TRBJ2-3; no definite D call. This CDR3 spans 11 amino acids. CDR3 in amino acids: CAISRSDTQYF. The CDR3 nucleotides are TGTGCCATCAGTAGATCAGATACGCAGTATTTT.

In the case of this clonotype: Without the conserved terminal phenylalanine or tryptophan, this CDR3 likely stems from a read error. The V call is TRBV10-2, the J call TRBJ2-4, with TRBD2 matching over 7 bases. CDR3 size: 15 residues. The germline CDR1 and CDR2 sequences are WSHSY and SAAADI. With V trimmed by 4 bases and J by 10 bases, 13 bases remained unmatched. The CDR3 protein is CASSARAGAVKIQYL. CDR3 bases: TGCGCCAGCAGTGCTAGGGCGGGAGCGGTAAAGATTCAGTACTTA.

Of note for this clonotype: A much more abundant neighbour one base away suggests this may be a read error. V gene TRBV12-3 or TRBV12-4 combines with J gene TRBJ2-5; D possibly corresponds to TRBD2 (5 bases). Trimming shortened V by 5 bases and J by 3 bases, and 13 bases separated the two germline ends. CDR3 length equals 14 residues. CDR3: CASSPLVGEETQYF. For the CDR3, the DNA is TGTGCCAGCAGTCCACTAGTGGGCGAAGAGACCCAGTACTTC.

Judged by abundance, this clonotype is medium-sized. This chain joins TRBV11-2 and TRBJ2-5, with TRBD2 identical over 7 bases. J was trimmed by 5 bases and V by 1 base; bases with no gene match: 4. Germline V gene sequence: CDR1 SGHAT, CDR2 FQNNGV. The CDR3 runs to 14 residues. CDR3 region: CASSLVGRGETQYF. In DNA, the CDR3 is TGTGCCAGCAGCTTAGTAGGGAGGGGTGAGACCCAGTACTTC.

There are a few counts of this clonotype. The DNA for the CDR3 is TGTGCCAGTAGTTGGGACTCCGGCTCCTACGAGCAGTACTTC. It yields the protein CASSWDSGSYEQYF. The chain couples TRBV19 to TRBJ2-7, with D possibly TRBD2 on 6 matching bases. This CDR3 is 14 amino acids long. Germline-derived CDR1 and CDR2 are LNHDA and SQIVND (reference sequence). V was trimmed by 5 bases and J by 0 bases, leaving 11 bases between them.

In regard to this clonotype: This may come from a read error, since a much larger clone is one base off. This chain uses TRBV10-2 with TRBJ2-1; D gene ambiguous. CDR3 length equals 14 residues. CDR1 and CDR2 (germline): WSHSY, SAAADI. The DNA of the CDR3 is TGCACCAGCATTAAGGGCGAGATCTACAATGAGCAGTTCTTC. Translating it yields CTSIKGEIYNEQFF.

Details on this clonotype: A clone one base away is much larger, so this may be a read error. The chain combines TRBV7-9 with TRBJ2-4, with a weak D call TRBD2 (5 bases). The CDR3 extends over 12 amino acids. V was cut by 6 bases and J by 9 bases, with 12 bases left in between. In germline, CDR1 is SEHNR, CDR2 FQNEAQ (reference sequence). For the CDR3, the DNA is TGTGCCAGCAGGGGAGTTGCAAGCATTCAGTACTTC. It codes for CASRGVASIQYF.

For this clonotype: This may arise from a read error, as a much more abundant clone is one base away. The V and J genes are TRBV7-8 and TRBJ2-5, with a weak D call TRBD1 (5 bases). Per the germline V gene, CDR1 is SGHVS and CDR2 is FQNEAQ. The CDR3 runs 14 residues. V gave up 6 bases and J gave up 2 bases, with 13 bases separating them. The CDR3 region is CASREQALQETQYF. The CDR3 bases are TGTGCCAGCAGGGAACAGGCTCTTCAAGAGACCCAGTACTTC.

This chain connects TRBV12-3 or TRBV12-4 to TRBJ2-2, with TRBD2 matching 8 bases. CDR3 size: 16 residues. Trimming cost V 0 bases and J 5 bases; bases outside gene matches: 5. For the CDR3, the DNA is TGTGCCAGCAGTTTAGCCGGGACTAGGGGTACCGGGGAGCTGTTTTTT. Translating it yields CASSLAGTRGTGELFF.

The CDR3 loop is CASSFVRGGDEQFF. The CDR3 bases are TGTGCCAGCAGTTTTGTCAGGGGAGGCGATGAGCAGTTCTTC. The chain links TRBV28 to TRBJ2-1, with D perhaps being TRBD1 or TRBD2 (6 bases each). This CDR3 is built from 14 residues. V was clipped by 3 bases and J by 8 bases, with 14 bases between them. The germline gives CDR1 MDHEN, CDR2 SYDVKM. The full variable domain, with the rest looked up from reference TRBV28 and TRBJ2-1, is DVKVTQSSRYLVKRTGEKVFLECVQDMDHENMFWYRQDPGLGLRLIYFSYDVKMKEKGDIPEGYSVSREKKERFSLILESASTNQTSMYLCASSFVRGGDEQFFGPGTRLTVL.

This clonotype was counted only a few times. The CDR3 sequence: CASSLNTPQETQYF. CDR3 DNA sequence: TGCGCCAGCAGCTTGAACACCCCCCAAGAGACCCAGTACTTC. The J gene is TRBJ2-5, the V gene TRBV5-1; D call uncertain. Trimming cost V 1 base and J 1 base, with 8 bases left between them. The germline CDR1 and CDR2 sequences are SGHRS and YFSETQ. This CDR3 region has 14 residues. Looking up the rest from reference TRBV5-1 and TRBJ2-5 gives the full variable domain: KAGVTQTPRYLIKTRGQQVTLSCSPISGHRSVSWYQQTPGQGLQFLFEYFSETQRNKGNFPGRFSGRQFSNSRSEMNVSTLELGDSALYLCASSLNTPQETQYFGPGTRLLVL.

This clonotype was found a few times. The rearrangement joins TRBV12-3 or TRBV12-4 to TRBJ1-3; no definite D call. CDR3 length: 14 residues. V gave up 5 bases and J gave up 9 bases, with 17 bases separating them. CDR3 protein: CASSPRRESVTIYF. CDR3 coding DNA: TGTGCCAGCAGTCCCAGACGGGAGAGCGTCACCATATATTTT.